A selection of T cell receptor beta chains follows, all from one sample in a study of identical twins. Using its own MiXCR run on the 5' RACE reads, TCRdb lists one record per CDR3 protein. The sample lists around 680,000 distinct CDR3 sequences, under 9% occurring once. The sample also formed part of further work on yellow fever vaccine responses in identical twins.

The sample consisted of PBMCs. The receptors were sampled from a woman younger than 35 in good health. Both conserved end residues are part of each CDR3. The D gene is left open where the match is weak. The size field is filled for only some rows; it gives once, few, many or a size class.

J gene | D gene | clone size | V gene | CDR3 length | CDR3 DNA | CDR3 protein
TRBJ2-1 | TRBD1 | many | TRBV3-1 | 13 | TGTGCCAGCAGTAATACAGGGGGCAATGAGCAGTTCTTC | CASSNTGGNEQFF
TRBJ2-7 | . | . | TRBV11-2 | 15 | TGTGCCAGCAGCTTAGAAGCCCCAGGGAGCTACGAGCAGTACTTC | CASSLEAPGSYEQYF
TRBJ1-4 | . | few | TRBV7-2 | 15 | TGTGCCAGCAGCTTTGGAGTCAGGGGTGGGGAAAAACTGTTTTTT | CASSFGVRGGEKLFF
TRBJ2-3 | TRBD2 | many | TRBV29-1 | 15 | TGCAGCGGGGGACTACTAGCGGGGACCACAGATACGCAGTATTTT | CSGGLLAGTTDTQYF
TRBJ2-1 | . | . | TRBV11-1 | 11 | TGTGCCAGCAGCTTATCCAGGGAGCAGTTCTTC | CASSLSREQFF
TRBJ2-7 | TRBD1 | few | TRBV10-3 | 15 | TGTGCCATCAGTTCGGGACAGGTCTCCTCCTACGAGCAGTACTTC | CAISSGQVSSYEQYF
TRBJ2-3 | . | many | TRBV12-3/TRBV12-4 | 15 | TGTGCCAGCAGTTCGGGCCAGTTAAGCACAGATACGCAGTATTTT | CASSSGQLSTDTQYF
TRBJ2-7 | . | few | TRBV6-4 | 13 | TGTGCCAGCAGTGACTCCCTTGGAGGGAGACAGTACTTC | CASSDSLGGRQYF
TRBJ2-5 | . | . | TRBV12-3/TRBV12-4 | 14 | TGTGCCAGCAGTTTAGGGGTTATGGTAGAGACCCAGTACTTC | CASSLGVMVETQYF
TRBJ1-2 | . | few | TRBV4-1 | 15 | TGCGCCAGCAGCCAAGTTGAGGCGGTTAACTATGGCTACACCTTC | CASSQVEAVNYGYTF
TRBJ2-7 | TRBD2 | . | TRBV7-9 | 16 | TGTGCCAGCAGCTTAGTTACTAGCGGGGAGTCCTACGAGCAGTACTTC | CASSLVTSGESYEQYF
TRBJ2-7 | . | . | TRBV30 | 13 | TGTGCCTGGAGTGTACAGGTTCAGGACGAGCAGTACTTC | CAWSVQVQDEQYF
TRBJ2-3 | . | few | TRBV15 | 14 | TGTGCCACCAGCGCCTCGGGGTACACAGATACGCAGTATTTT | CATSASGYTDTQYF
TRBJ2-5 | TRBD2 | . | TRBV5-6 | 18 | TGTGCCAGCAGCTTGCGGCTAGCGGGAGGTTGGCTTGGAGAGACCCAGTACTTC | CASSLRLAGGWLGETQYF
TRBJ2-7 | . | once | TRBV9 | 15 | TGTGCCAGCAGCGTAGGGGGCGAGGGTTACTACGAGCAGTACTTC | CASSVGGEGYYEQYF
TRBJ2-1 | TRBD2 | few | TRBV27 | 16 | TGTGCCAGCAGTCCGGCTAGCGGGGGGCCGTACAATGAGCAGTTCTTC | CASSPASGGPYNEQFF
TRBJ2-7 | TRBD1 | few | TRBV11-1 | 17 | TGTGCCAGCAGCTTACCCGTACAGGGGGTAAGGACCTACGAGCAGTACTTC | CASSLPVQGVRTYEQYF
TRBJ2-3 | TRBD1 | . | TRBV9 | 15 | TGTGCCAGCAGCGCCACAGGGGGCAGAGCAGATACGCAGTATTTT | CASSATGGRADTQYF